A single sample gave rise to the 9 T cell receptor beta chains below, sequenced in a study of blood T cells in healthy people across ages. Sample-barcoded 5' priming and a J-beta primer mix drove a second PCR of roughly 7 to 11 cycles. TCRdb fed the 5' RACE reads into MiXCR, producing one record per CDR3 protein. The sample lists 1.5 million to 2 million distinct CDR3 sequences, 49% occurring once. The sequencing input was blood. Receptors were obtained from a middle-aged woman in good health.

The rearrangement links TRBV29-1 to TRBJ2-3; D is possibly TRBD1 or TRBD2 (6 bases each). V lost 4 bases to trimming and J lost 2 bases, with 10 bases between them. Looked up from germline, CDR1 is SQVTM and CDR2 is ANQGSEA. CDR3 length: 13 amino acids. CDR3 protein: CSVGGGHTDTQYF. CDR3 bases: TGCAGCGTTGGAGGGGGGCACACAGATACGCAGTATTTT.

The gene calls are TRBV7-9 and TRBJ1-2; D is unclear. V was clipped by 5 bases and J by 6 bases, with 13 bases between them. CDR1 SEHNR and CDR2 FQNEAQ come from the germline V gene (reference sequence). The CDR3 spans 13 residues. CDR3 nucleotides: TGTGCCAGCAGCAATGGTGGAGTCGATGGCTACACCTTC. The encoded protein is CASSNGGVDGYTF.

CDR3 DNA: TGTGCCAGCAGTTTCCCACTAGCGGGGGTATCGAACACCGGGGAGCTGTTTTTT. Residues: CASSFPLAGVSNTGELFF. The chain combines TRBV12-3 or TRBV12-4 with TRBJ2-2; 11 bases map to TRBD2. Trimming at V came to 3 bases and at J to 0 bases, leaving 6 bases not matched to a gene. The CDR3 totals 18 residues.

The rearrangement joins TRBV4-3 to TRBJ2-3, with 9 nucleotides matching TRBD2. V dropped 5 bases and J dropped 6; count of bases not matched to a gene: 12. In germline, CDR1 is LGHNA, CDR2 YSLEER. This CDR3 is 16 amino acids long. The CDR3 DNA reads TGCGCCAGCAGCGCAGTGATAGCGGGGGCGGGGGATACGCAGTATTTT. Its translation: CASSAVIAGAGDTQYF.

This clonotype was seen a few times. The J gene is TRBJ2-7, the V gene TRBV6-5; D may be TRBD2 (5 bases). The CDR3 runs 11 residues. V gave up 10 bases and J gave up 7 bases, with 14 bases separating them. Per the germline V gene, CDR1 is MNHEY and CDR2 is SVGAGI. The CDR3, as DNA: TGTGCCACCTCCCAACCGGGGGAGCAGTACTTC. It translates to CATSQPGEQYF.

The rearrangement joins TRBV10-1 to TRBJ2-7; D is unclear. CDR1 is WNHNN, CDR2 SYGVQD, per germline (reference sequence). V was trimmed by 8 bases and J by 3 bases, leaving 14 bases between them. The CDR3 runs to 13 residues. The CDR3 here is CASGPGDHYEQYF. The CDR3 region has the DNA TGCGCCAGCGGACCAGGCGACCACTACGAGCAGTACTTC.

V and J are TRBV6-2 or TRBV6-3 and TRBJ2-3; D unclear. Trimming removed 7 bases from V and 14 bases from J, with 25 bases in between. CDR3 size: 14 residues. Germline V lookup: CDR1 MNHEY, CDR2 SVGEGT. DNA of the CDR3: TGTGCCAGCACCAATGGGCGGAGACTCGGAGCGTGGTATTTT. Its translation: CASTNGRRLGAWYF.

V and J are TRBV2 and TRBJ1-6; 7 nucleotides align to TRBD1. Trimming took 4 bases from V and 15 from J; bases not matched to a gene: 6. The CDR3 is made up of 12 amino acids. Germline V gene sequence: CDR1 SNHLY, CDR2 FYNNEI. The chain's CDR3 is CASSVSGGRLHF. CDR3 DNA: TGTGCCAGCAGTGTGTCAGGGGGACGCCTCCACTTT. The entire variable domain, with the rest obtained from reference TRBV2 and TRBJ1-6, is as follows: EPEVTQTPSHQVTQMGQEVILRCVPISNHLYFYWYRQILGQKVEFLVSFYNNEISEKSEIFDDQFSVERPDGSNFTLKIRSTKLEDSAMYFCASSVSGGRLHFGNGTRLTVT.

This clonotype was picked up a small number of times. One end of the junction is discordant with germline, which a read error may explain. The chain has TRBV10-3 and TRBJ2-5; 10 positions agree with TRBD2. The better agreement between TRBJ2-7 and the DNA end casts doubt on the J call. This CDR3 comprises 14 residues. CDR1 ENHRY and CDR2 SYGVKD come from the germline V gene. The CDR3 sequence is CATSDSGGTYEQYF. In DNA form, the CDR3 reads TGTGCCACCAGTGATAGCGGGGGGACCTACGAGCAGTACTTC.